The following is a T cell receptor (beta chain) sequence with its context. Its antigen is unidentified. Some clones are missing from TCRdb's copy, which holds only in-frame ones; the method was immunoSEQ multiplex PCR. The top ten clones hold approximately 4% of a sample with about 400,000 clones, around 89% of them seen once. V gave up 3 bases and J gave up 0 bases, with 9 bases separating them. Germline CDR1 and CDR2: SSHAT and FNYEAQ (reference sequence). There are 15 residues in the CDR3. The sample belongs to a study of Ad26.COV2.S vaccination and SARS-CoV-2 variants. Study results and limitations: Researchers reported similar non-spike TCR breadth in vaccine and placebo recipients.

Regarding treatment: roughly 19 received Ad26.COV2.S at low or high dose, single or two shots; about 5 received placebo; per-sample allocation not given. Material that was analyzed had been drawn on day 63 after the first vaccine or placebo injection. The sample came from a Boston adult aged 18-55 years. The material was peripheral blood, obtained in a trial of Ad26.COV2.S vaccine versus placebo. The V call is TRBV7-7, the J call TRBJ1-5; D call uncertain. This receptor was taken from a person aged 18-65 years who received the Ad26.COV2.S COVID-19 vaccine or a placebo. CDR3 nucleotides: TGTGCCAGCAGCTTTTTGGGATATAGCAATCAGCCCCAGCATTTT. Protein product: CASSFLGYSNQPQHF.